The 23 T cell receptor beta chains listed next were all sequenced from one sample in a study of blood T cell repertoires in COVID-19. Profiled with immunoSEQ multiplex PCR; TCRdb holds only in-frame clones, not every one. This table holds about 240,000 clones, around 89% found once. Sequenced sample: PBMCs or T cells enriched from blood (not recorded which). These receptors originate from a woman aged 30 to 39 who had recovered from COVID-19.

This clone was observed a few times. Germline is not matched at one junction end, which may reflect a read error. This rearrangement joins TRBV27 to TRBJ2-7; D ambiguous. CDR1 and CDR2 from the germline V gene are MNHEY and SMNVEV (reference sequence). This CDR3 has 13 amino acids. CDR3 bases: TGTGCCAGCAGCTTATCCAGATACTACGAGCAGTACTTC. Protein: CASSLSRYYEQYF.

The rearrangement uses TRBV20-1 and TRBJ2-7; D is perhaps TRBD1 (5 bases). The CDR3 length is 11 residues. In germline, CDR1 is DFQATT, CDR2 SNEGSKA (reference sequence). In nucleotides, the CDR3 is TGCAGCCTTAGGTTTGGACAAGAGCAGTACTTC. Translation: CSLRFGQEQYF.

The chain uses TRBV30 and TRBJ1-1, with no clear D. Deletions cut 3 bases from V and 0 bases from J, with 8 bases between. This CDR3 is built from 13 residues. Per the germline V gene, CDR1 is GTSNPN and CDR2 is SVGIG (reference sequence). The CDR3 DNA reads as TGTGCCTGGAGACGGGGATTGAACACTGAAGCTTTCTTT. This translates into CAWRRGLNTEAFF.

The gene calls are TRBV12-3 or TRBV12-4 and TRBJ1-3, with D hard to call. This CDR3 has 12 amino acids. Trimming removed 6 bases at V and 8 bases at J, with 11 bases between. CDR3 loop: CASSSTLDTIYF. The CDR3 DNA reads TGTGCCAGCAGCTCCACATTGGACACCATATATTTT.

This sequence joins TRBV27 and TRBJ2-7; 14 bases align to TRBD2. This CDR3 is built from 18 residues. V was pared by 4 bases and J by 4 bases, with 12 bases of the junction left unmatched. CDR1 is MNHEY and CDR2 is SMNVEV in the germline V gene (reference sequence). CDR3 loop: CASSSRLAGGPTRYEQYF. The CDR3 coding sequence is TGTGCCAGCAGTTCCCGACTAGCGGGAGGGCCTACAAGGTACGAGCAGTACTTC.

The gene calls are TRBV3-1 (or the pseudogene TRBV3-2) and TRBJ2-3; D unresolved. There are 15 residues in the CDR3. Trimming removed 1 base at V and 3 bases at J, with 11 bases between. CDR1 is LGHDT, CDR2 YNNKEL, per germline (reference sequence). The CDR3 DNA reads as TGTGCCAGCAGCCAAGTTTTGACTCGAACAGATACGCAGTATTTT. It is translated as CASSQVLTRTDTQYF.

Concerning this clone: The junction departs from germline at one end; a sequencing error may be responsible. The rearrangement links TRBV27 to TRBJ1-2; 7 bases align to TRBD1. Germline lookup yields CDR1 MNHEY and CDR2 SMNVEV (reference sequence). The length of the CDR3 is 11 residues. In DNA form, the CDR3 reads TGTGCCAGCAGTTTATCGGGGACAGAGATTTTC. Translating gives CASSLSGTEIF.

The chain carries TRBV2 and TRBJ2-5; TRBD2 aligns across 7 bases. Trimming at V came to 6 bases and at J to 10 bases, leaving 14 bases not matched to a gene. The CDR3 is made up of 14 amino acids. Germline V gene lookup returns CDR1 SNHLY and CDR2 FYNNEI. CDR3 sequence: CASSGGTTRKDQYF. The CDR3 region has the DNA TGTGCCAGCAGCGGTGGGACTACTAGGAAGGACCAGTACTTC.

This clone was detected a few times. The chain joins TRBV19 to TRBJ2-1; D possibly corresponds to TRBD2 (5 bases). Trimming removed 6 bases at V and 0 bases at J, with 9 bases between. Germline-derived CDR1 and CDR2 are LNHDA and SQIVND (reference sequence). CDR3 length equals 14 residues. The CDR3 region is CASSAGSSYNEQFF. Written as DNA, the CDR3 is TGTGCCAGTAGCGCGGGCTCCTCCTACAATGAGCAGTTCTTC.

A few counts support this clone. This rearrangement joins TRBV29-1 to TRBJ1-3; 7 bases line up with TRBD1. Germline values: CDR1 SQVTM, CDR2 ANQGSEA. The CDR3 extends over 13 amino acids. The V segment lost 7 bases and the J segment 0 bases; nucleotides outside the gene matches: 3. This CDR3 reads CSGDRSSGNTIYF. CDR3 DNA: TGCAGCGGGGACAGAAGCTCTGGAAACACCATATATTTT.

V gene TRBV5-6 combines with J gene TRBJ2-1; D remains unclear. The CDR3 has 15 amino acids. Trimming stripped 1 base from V and 7 bases from J, with 15 bases between. CDR1 SGHDT and CDR2 YYEEEE come from the germline V gene. The CDR3 spells CASSLSRVELNEQFF. CDR3 nucleotides: TGTGCCAGCAGCTTGTCACGGGTGGAGTTGAATGAGCAGTTCTTC. Full variable domain (outside the CDR3, taken from reference TRBV5-6 and TRBJ2-1): DAGVTQSPTHLIKTRGQQVTLRCSPKSGHDTVSWYQQALGQGPQFIFQYYEEEERQRGNFPDRFSGHQFPNYSSELNVNALLLGDSALYLCASSLSRVELNEQFFGPGTRLTVL.

This chain connects TRBV27 to TRBJ2-7; no clear D. The V gene lost 2 bases and the J gene lost 2 bases, with 13 bases spanning the gap. The CDR3 runs to 15 residues. Germline V gives CDR1 MNHEY, CDR2 SMNVEV (reference sequence). CDR3 protein: CASSLGLHRAYEQYF. CDR3 nucleotide sequence: TGTGCCAGCAGTTTAGGTTTGCACCGAGCCTACGAGCAGTACTTC.

The chain couples TRBV6-2 or TRBV6-3 to TRBJ1-6; tentative D call: TRBD1 (6 bases). The germline gives CDR1 MNHEY, CDR2 SVGEGT. CDR3 size: 15 residues. Trimming took 0 bases from V and 9 from J, leaving 12 bases between them. CDR3 sequence (DNA): TGTGCCAGCAGTTACTCCCGCAGGGACATTTCACCCCTCCACTTT. This sequence encodes CASSYSRRDISPLHF.

This chain links TRBV3-1 (or the pseudogene TRBV3-2) with TRBJ1-2; D ambiguous. This CDR3 contains 13 residues. The germline V and J ends were trimmed by 0 bases and 7 bases, with 9 bases remaining between them. The germline V gene encodes CDR1 LGHDT and CDR2 YNNKEL (reference sequence). The CDR3 DNA reads TGTGCCAGCAGCCAAGAGGTGGGAGGTGGCTACACCTTC. Residues: CASSQEVGGGYTF.

The CDR3 DNA sequence: TGTGCCAGCAGGAGGGACAGGGGATCGAATCAGCCCCAGCATTTT. Translated: CASRRDRGSNQPQHF. The chain employs TRBV6-6 and TRBJ1-5; 10 bases fit TRBD1. Germline lookup yields CDR1 MNHNY and CDR2 SVGAGI (reference sequence). The CDR3 is 15 amino acids. V lost 6 bases and J lost 4; bases outside the gene matches: 6.

The rearrangement joins TRBV27 to TRBJ2-4, with D possibly TRBD2 on 5 matching bases. This CDR3 has 15 residues. V was clipped by 4 bases and J by 7 bases, with 17 bases between them. Germline V gene lookup returns CDR1 MNHEY and CDR2 SMNVEV (reference sequence). The CDR3 spells CASSSLPAGLNIQYF. The CDR3 DNA reads as TGTGCCAGCAGTTCACTTCCTGCGGGTCTGAACATTCAGTACTTC.

This clone occurred a few times. The chain joins TRBV6-2 or TRBV6-3 to TRBJ1-5; D is unclear. The germline gives CDR1 MNHEY, CDR2 SVGEGT. Trimming stripped 6 bases from V and 1 base from J, with 25 bases between. The CDR3 sequence is 19 residues long. The CDR3 nucleotides read TGTGCCAGCAGCAAAGCGTTGTCAGTGCCCCTCCTCAGCAATCAGCCCCAGCATTTT. It codes for CASSKALSVPLLSNQPQHF.

The rearrangement uses TRBV4-3 and TRBJ1-2; D is ambiguous. The CDR3 spans 14 residues. The germline V and J ends were trimmed by 0 bases and 4 bases, with 9 bases remaining between them. The germline gives CDR1 LGHNA, CDR2 YSLEER. In DNA, the CDR3 is TGCGCCAGCAGCCAAGACTACAGTCTCTATGGCTACACCTTC. Residues: CASSQDYSLYGYTF.

The chain is built from TRBV4-1 and TRBJ2-1; D uncertain. Deletions cut 1 base from V and 0 bases from J, with 7 bases between. The V gene's germline CDR1 is MGHRA and CDR2 YSYEKL. The CDR3 sequence is 15 residues long. The CDR3 coding sequence is TGCGCCAGCAGCCAAGGCACCAGCTCCTACAATGAGCAGTTCTTC. It codes for CASSQGTSSYNEQFF.

The rearrangement uses TRBV28 and TRBJ2-3, with D unresolved. The CDR3 has 14 amino acids. Trimming left V 2 bases short and J 2 bases short, with 8 bases between. CDR1 is MDHEN and CDR2 is SYDVKM in the germline V gene. The CDR3 here is CASSLKLLTDTQYF. The CDR3 DNA is TGTGCCAGCAGTTTAAAACTCCTCACAGATACGCAGTATTTT.

This chain uses TRBV10-3 with TRBJ2-2, with TRBD2 matching over 14 bases. The ends lost 4 bases at V and 3 bases at J; junction bases unmatched: 4. Per germline, CDR1 ENHRY and CDR2 SYGVKD. This CDR3 is built from 17 residues. The CDR3 DNA sequence: TGTGCCATCAGTGTGGGGACTAGCGGGAGATACACCGGGGAGCTGTTTTTT. Its translation is CAISVGTSGRYTGELFF.

The J gene is TRBJ2-2, the V gene TRBV9; TRBD2 matches at 10 bases. After removal of 3 bases from V and 2 bases from J, the junction contained 7 bases not matched to a gene. CDR1 is SGDLS and CDR2 is YYNGEE in the germline V gene. The CDR3 is made up of 17 amino acids. The CDR3 DNA is TGTGCCAGCAGCGCCCCTAGCGGGAGAGTAAACACCGGGGAGCTGTTTTTT. This sequence encodes CASSAPSGRVNTGELFF.

The genes are TRBV7-2 and TRBJ1-2, with TRBD1 as a possible D gene (6 bases). This CDR3 is 14 amino acids long. V lost 4 bases and J lost 7, with 16 bases in between. Germline V gene lookup returns CDR1 SGHTA and CDR2 FQGNSA. CDR3 in amino acids: CASSSGGGASGYTF. The CDR3, as DNA: TGTGCCAGCAGCTCCGGGGGGGGCGCTTCTGGCTACACCTTC.